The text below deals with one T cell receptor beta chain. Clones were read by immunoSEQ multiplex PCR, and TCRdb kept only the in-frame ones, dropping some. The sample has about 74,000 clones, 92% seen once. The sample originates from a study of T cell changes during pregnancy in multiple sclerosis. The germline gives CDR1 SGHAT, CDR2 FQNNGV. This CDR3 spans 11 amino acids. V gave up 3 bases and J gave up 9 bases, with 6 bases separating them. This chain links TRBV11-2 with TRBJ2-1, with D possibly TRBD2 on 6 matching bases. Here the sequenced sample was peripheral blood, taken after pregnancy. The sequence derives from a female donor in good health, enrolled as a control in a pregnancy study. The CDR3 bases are TGTGCCAGCAGCTTGCGGGGTGAGCAGTTCTTC. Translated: CASSLRGEQFF.